This TCR beta chain was captured in a study of cytomegalovirus exposure and HLA in healthy donors. Study-level points and caveats: High sensitivity and specificity were reportedly achieved when the classifier diagnosed cytomegalovirus status. In a later analysis, HLA-C alleles had the fewest associated TCRs, DRB1 alleles the most. The authors confirmed in vitro that three CMV-associated chains were specific for CMV antigens.

The length of the CDR3 is 15 residues. V shed 2 bases and J shed 7 bases, with 15 bases lying between them. Germline lookup yields CDR1 SGHRS and CDR2 YFSETQ. 13 Jbeta primers and 60 Vbeta primers were used for the PCR. This table comes from immunoSEQ multiplex PCR, and its TCRdb copy is limited to in-frame clones, with some not included. The sample records 140,000 to 150,000 clones, 75% to 90% being singletons. This clone was detected only a few times. Its target is unknown. Sequencing was carried out using PBMCs. The source of this sequence is a man between 35 and 55 years old in good health and CMV-seronegative. This chain connects TRBV5-1 to TRBJ1-4; maybe TRBD1 (6 bases). In nucleotides, the CDR3 is TGCGCCAGCAGCTTTCGGGGGGCGGATGGTGAAAAACTGTTTTTT. Its protein product is CASSFRGADGEKLFF.